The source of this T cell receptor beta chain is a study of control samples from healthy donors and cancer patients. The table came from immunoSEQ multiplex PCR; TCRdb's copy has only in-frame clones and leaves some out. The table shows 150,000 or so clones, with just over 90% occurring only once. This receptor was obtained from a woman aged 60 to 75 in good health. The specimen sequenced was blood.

CDR3 nucleotides: TGTGCCAGCAGCTCACAGGGGGCAACCACTGAAGCTTTCTTT. Its translation: CASSSQGATTEAFF. This chain links TRBV7-2 with TRBJ1-1; 9 bases map to TRBD1. The germline V gene encodes CDR1 SGHTA and CDR2 FQGNSA. The V and J ends lost 4 bases and 4 bases, in that order; junction bases with no gene match: 4. This CDR3 region has 14 residues.